The rows below give T cell receptor beta chains drawn from one sample of a study of T cell repertoires in cytomegalovirus infection. TCRdb used MiXCR to reprocess the reads, holding one entry per CDR3 protein. The data contain roughly 230,000 distinct CDR3 sequences, around 15% of them singletons. Source material: CD8+ T cells from PBMCs. Receptor source: a human donor in good health (CMV status not recorded). Some clones in this sample may be carry-over from other donors' samples. Each CDR3 is given with its conserved first and last residue. Fields, in order: clone size, D gene, J gene, V gene, CDR3 protein, CDR3 DNA. D genes are given only for firm matches. The size field is filled for only some rows; it gives once, few, many or a size class.

>NA|NA|TRBJ1-1|TRBV4-1
CASSPATGLDAFF
TGCGCCAGCAGCCCAGCAACAGGGCTAGACGCTTTCTTT
>NA|TRBD1|TRBJ2-2|TRBV7-9
CASSLDRGLAGELFF
TGTGCCAGCAGCCTTGACAGGGGGCTAGCCGGGGAGCTGTTTTTT
>few|NA|TRBJ2-6|TRBV7-9
CASSFQHVLTF
TGTGCCAGCAGCTTCCAGCACGTCCTGACTTTC
>NA|NA|TRBJ2-4|TRBV23-1
CASSQLRPGIIQYF
TGCGCCAGCAGTCAACTTCGGCCAGGGATTATTCAGTACTTC
>NA|TRBD1|TRBJ2-1|TRBV5-4
CASSSYGTGNMFF
TGTGCCAGCAGCTCGTACGGGACAGGGAATATGTTCTTC
>few|NA|TRBJ1-1|TRBV19
CASLLFTGSWTEAFF
TGTGCCAGCCTATTGTTTACAGGATCTTGGACTGAAGCTTTCTTT
>many|NA|TRBJ2-3|TRBV7-6
CASSLDLSDTQYF
TGTGCCAGCAGCTTAGATTTGTCAGATACGCAGTATTTT
>NA|NA|TRBJ2-2|TRBV9
CASSLALDLTGELFF
TGTGCCAGCAGCCTGGCCCTAGACCTCACCGGGGAGCTGTTTTTT
>few|NA|TRBJ2-7|TRBV4-1
CASSQAGDPAYEQYF
TGCGCCAGCAGCCAAGCTGGGGACCCAGCCTACGAGCAGTACTTC
>few|NA|TRBJ2-2|TRBV6-4
CASRLTENTGELFF
TGTGCCAGCAGACTCACAGAGAACACCGGGGAGCTGTTTTTT
>few|NA|TRBJ2-7|TRBV7-9
CASSPVNRIYEQYF
TGTGCCAGCAGCCCCGTTAACAGGATCTACGAGCAGTACTTC
>many|NA|TRBJ2-1|TRBV7-9
CASSSGTGSLSYNEQFF
TGTGCCAGCAGCTCCGGAACAGGGAGCCTCTCCTACAATGAGCAGTTCTTC
>NA|NA|TRBJ2-7|TRBV7-9
CASSPGSPYEQYF
TGTGCCAGCAGCCCAGGGAGTCCCTACGAGCAGTACTTC
>few|TRBD1|TRBJ2-2|TRBV6-2/TRBV6-3
CASSKLGQVTGELFF
TGTGCCAGCAGTAAATTGGGACAGGTCACCGGGGAGCTGTTTTTT
>NA|TRBD2|TRBJ2-1|TRBV19
CASRPALAGGPIGSYNEQFF
TGTGCCAGTAGACCAGCACTAGCGGGGGGACCGATTGGGTCCTACAATGAGCAGTTCTTC
>NA|NA|TRBJ1-2|TRBV28
CASSPIRDTRNYGYTF
TGTGCCAGCAGTCCCATCCGGGACACGCGAAACTATGGCTACACCTTC
>NA|NA|TRBJ2-3|TRBV2
CASSEAAGGLLDTQYF
TGTGCCAGCAGTGAAGCGGCCGGGGGCCTGTTAGATACGCAGTATTTT
>many|NA|TRBJ2-5|TRBV28
CASSSYTGTARSETQYF
TGTGCCAGCAGTTCATATACCGGGACCGCCAGGAGCGAGACCCAGTACTTC
>NA|NA|TRBJ2-2|TRBV15
CATSRDRAVNTGELFF
TGTGCCACCAGCAGAGATAGGGCAGTGAACACCGGGGAGCTGTTTTTT
>few|NA|TRBJ2-3|TRBV6-2/TRBV6-3
CASSSQGWADTQYF
TGTGCCAGCAGTTCTCAGGGGTGGGCAGATACGCAGTATTTT
>NA|TRBD2|TRBJ2-1|TRBV29-1
CSVSSGGAYNEQFF
TGCAGCGTTTCTAGCGGGGGGGCCTACAATGAGCAGTTCTTC
>NA|TRBD2|TRBJ2-3|TRBV28
CASSSDFAGGPGTDTQYF
TGTGCCAGCAGTTCAGACTTTGCGGGGGGGCCGGGAACAGATACGCAGTATTTT